This T cell receptor beta chain was sequenced during a study of T cell responses to AZD1222 COVID-19 vaccine. Study results and caveats: Spike regions recognized by vaccine-associated CD4 TCRs spanned the protein, led by 160-218 and 743-854.

Trimming stripped 0 bases from V and 0 bases from J, with 2 bases between. This CDR3 spans 13 amino acids. CDR1 is SGHRS and CDR2 is YFSETQ in the germline V gene. The table came from immunoSEQ multiplex PCR; TCRdb's copy has only in-frame clones and leaves some out. The data hold 130,000 or so clones, with approximately 94% observed a single time. In regard to this clone: No antigen is known for it.

The material sequenced was peripheral blood, taken on day 0 of AZD1222 vaccination. V usage is TRBV5-1 and J usage is TRBJ2-3; D ambiguous. This TCR was sampled from an adult in good health. The CDR3 here is CASSLGSTDTQYF. CDR3 nucleotides: TGCGCCAGCAGCTTGGGCAGCACAGATACGCAGTATTTT.